What follows describes a single T cell receptor (beta chain). The antigen this receptor binds is unknown. The sample holds no much larger clone one base away, and base qualities are not on file. The cysteine opens and the phenylalanine closes a CDR3 of 14 amino acids. CDR3 DNA is the only sequence kept; it has 42 bases, read in frame from the first base. Reading the germline V gene gives CDR1 SGHTA and CDR2 FQGTGA. V is reduced by 1 base and J by 4 bases, leaving a spacing of 10 bases between them. The record originates from a study of T cell changes during pregnancy in multiple sclerosis (dated by TCRdb to about 2019). In the study overall: The study examined how the T cell repertoire changed over the course of pregnancy in women with multiple sclerosis.

Library preparation was by the immunoSEQ multiplex PCR assay. TCRdb holds this immuneACCESS table with in-frame rearrangements only. Some clones are missing; in checked studies, unresolved V genes explain under half, and the rest has no known cause. The sample profile shows roughly 39,000 clones; 75% to 95% of them were found once. 0.45% to 0.55% of the sample lies in the top ten. The rearranged segments are TRBV7-3 and TRBJ1-2; the D gene is unclear. The sequence came from a female donor in good health, enrolled as a control in a pregnancy study. Sequencing was performed on CD4+ T cells from peripheral blood mononuclear cells, taken in the first trimester of pregnancy. The CDR3 region: CASSLKPDFYGYTF. The base sequence is TGTGCCAGCAGCTTAAAGCCGGACTTCTATGGCTACACCTTC. With the portions outside the CDR3 filled from the reference TRBV7-3 and TRBJ1-2 genes, the complete variable region becomes GAGVSQTPSNKVTEKGKYVELRCDPISGHTALYWYRQSLGQGPEFLIYFQGTGAADDSGLPNDRFFAVRPEGSVSTLKIQRTERGDSAVYLCASSLKPDFYGYTFGSGTRLTVV.